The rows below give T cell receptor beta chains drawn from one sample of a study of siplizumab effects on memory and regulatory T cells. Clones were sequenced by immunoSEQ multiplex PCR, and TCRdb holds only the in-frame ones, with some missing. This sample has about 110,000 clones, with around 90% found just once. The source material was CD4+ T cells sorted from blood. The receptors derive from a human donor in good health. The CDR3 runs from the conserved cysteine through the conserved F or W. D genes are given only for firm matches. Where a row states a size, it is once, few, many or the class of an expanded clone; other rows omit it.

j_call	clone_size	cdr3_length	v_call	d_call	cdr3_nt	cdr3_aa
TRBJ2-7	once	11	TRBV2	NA	TGTGCCAGCAGCCCTATCTACGAGCAGTACTTC	CASSPIYEQYF
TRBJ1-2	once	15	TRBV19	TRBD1	TGTGCCAGCCACCCGCTCGACAGGGGGAACTATGGCTACACCTTC	CASHPLDRGNYGYTF
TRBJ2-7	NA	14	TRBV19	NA	TGTGCCAGTAGCCCTCGGCAGCCCTCCTACGAGCAGTACTTC	CASSPRQPSYEQYF
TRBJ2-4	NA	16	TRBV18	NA	TGTGCCAGCTCACCTACCAAGACAGCCCTAGGAAACATTCAGTACTTC	CASSPTKTALGNIQYF
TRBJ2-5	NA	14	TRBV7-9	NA	TGTGCCAGCAGCTTAATCGGGGGTCTGAAGACCCAGTACTTC	CASSLIGGLKTQYF
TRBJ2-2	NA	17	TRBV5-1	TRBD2	TGCGCCAGCAGCTTCGCACTAGCGGGAGGGATAACCGGGGAGCTGTTTTTT	CASSFALAGGITGELFF
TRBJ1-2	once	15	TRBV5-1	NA	TGCGCCAGCAGCTTGGGGGCAGGCAGGGAGTATGGCTACACCTTC	CASSLGAGREYGYTF
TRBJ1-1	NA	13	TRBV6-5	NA	TGTGCCAGCAGTTTTGGGGAGAGGACTGAAGCTTTCTTT	CASSFGERTEAFF
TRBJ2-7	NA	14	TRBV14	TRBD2	TGTGCCAGCAGTTATACGGGAGGTTCCTACGAGCAGTACTTC	CASSYTGGSYEQYF
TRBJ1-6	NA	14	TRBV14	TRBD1	TGTGCCAGCAGCCCTCGACAGGGAACTTCACCCCTCCACTTT	CASSPRQGTSPLHF
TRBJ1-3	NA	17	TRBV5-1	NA	TGCGCCAGCAGCTTGGTTCAGTCTGGGGGGAGAGGAAACACCATATATTTT	CASSLVQSGGRGNTIYF
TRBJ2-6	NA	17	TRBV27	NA	TGTGCCAGCAGCCCCAAGGTCCTTGGCTCTGGGGCCAACGTCCTGACTTTC	CASSPKVLGSGANVLTF
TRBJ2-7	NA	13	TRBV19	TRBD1	TGTGCCAGTAGTCACGGGACAGGGTACGAGCAGTACTTC	CASSHGTGYEQYF
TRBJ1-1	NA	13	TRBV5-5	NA	TGTGCCAGCAGCAGCACAGGGCCCACTGAAGCTTTCTTT	CASSSTGPTEAFF
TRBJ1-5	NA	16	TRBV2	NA	TGTGCCAGCAGCGCTCCGGGAACAGTTAGCAATCAGCCCCAGCATTTT	CASSAPGTVSNQPQHF
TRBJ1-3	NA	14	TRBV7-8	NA	TGTGCCAGCAGCTTAGCCCGCTCTGGAAACACCATATATTTT	CASSLARSGNTIYF
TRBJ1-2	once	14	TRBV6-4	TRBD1	TGTGCCAGCAGTGACTCGACAGGGGTCTATGGCTACACCTTC	CASSDSTGVYGYTF
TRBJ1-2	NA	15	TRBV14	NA	TGTGCCAGCAGCCAAGCAGGGGTAGCTAACTATGGCTACACCTTC	CASSQAGVANYGYTF
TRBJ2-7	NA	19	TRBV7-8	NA	TGTGCCAGCAGCTCCACAGGGAGATTATTGAGCGGGGAGTCCTACGAGCAGTACTTC	CASSSTGRLLSGESYEQYF
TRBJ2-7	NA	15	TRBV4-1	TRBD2	TGCGCCAGCAGCCAAGCTAGCGGGGGAACCTACGAGCAGTACTTC	CASSQASGGTYEQYF
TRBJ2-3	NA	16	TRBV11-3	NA	TGTGCCAGCAGCTCTACAACTCAGGGACTCACAGATACGCAGTATTTT	CASSSTTQGLTDTQYF
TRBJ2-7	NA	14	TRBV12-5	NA	TGTGCTAGTGGGGCGACAGGAGTGGGCTACGAGCAGTACTTC	CASGATGVGYEQYF
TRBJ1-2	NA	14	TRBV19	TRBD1	TGTGCCAGTAGTACGGACAGGGGGCACTATGGCTACACCTTC	CASSTDRGHYGYTF
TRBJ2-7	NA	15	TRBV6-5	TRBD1	TGTGCCAGCAGTCGTCAGGGGGCACGATCCTACGAGCAGTACTTC	CASSRQGARSYEQYF
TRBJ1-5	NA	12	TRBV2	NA	TGTGCCAGCGTTGGGGAGAATCAGCCCCAGCATTTT	CASVGENQPQHF
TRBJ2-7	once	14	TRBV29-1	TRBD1	TGCAGCGTTGTACTAGGGGCAGGGGGCTACGAGCAGTACTTC	CSVVLGAGGYEQYF
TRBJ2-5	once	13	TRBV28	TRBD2	TGTGCCAGCAGTTTCCCGGGGGGGGAGACCCAGTACTTC	CASSFPGGETQYF
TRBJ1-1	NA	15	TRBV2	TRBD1	TGTGCCAGCAGGATCAGGACAGGGGAATTGACTGAAGCTTTCTTT	CASRIRTGELTEAFF
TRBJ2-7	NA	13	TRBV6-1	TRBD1	TGTGCCAGCGACTGGGACAGGGGGCGCGAGCAGTACTTC	CASDWDRGREQYF
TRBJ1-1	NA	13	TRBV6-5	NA	TGTGCCAGCACCCGCAGGGAGAACACTGAAGCTTTCTTT	CASTRRENTEAFF
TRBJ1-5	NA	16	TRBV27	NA	TGTGCCAGCAGTTTATTTCGGGGGCAGAGCAATCAGCCCCAGCATTTT	CASSLFRGQSNQPQHF
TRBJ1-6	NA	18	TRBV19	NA	TGTGCCAGTAGTTGGGTGCCTACCCGTGGGGAACCCAAGGCACCCCTCCACTTT	CASSWVPTRGEPKAPLHF
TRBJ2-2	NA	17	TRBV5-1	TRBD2	TGCGCCAGCAGCTCGGGGACTAGCGGGAGCGGCACCGGGGAGCTGTTTTTT	CASSSGTSGSGTGELFF
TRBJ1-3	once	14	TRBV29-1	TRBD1	TGCAGCGTTACAGGGGGCGAGGCTGGAAACACCATATATTTT	CSVTGGEAGNTIYF
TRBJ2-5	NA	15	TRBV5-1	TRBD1	TGCGCCAGCAGCTTGAACAGGGGCGCAGGAGAGACCCAGTACTTC	CASSLNRGAGETQYF
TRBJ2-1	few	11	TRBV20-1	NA	TGCAGTGTCAGTCAGGGTAATGAGCAGTTCTTC	CSVSQGNEQFF
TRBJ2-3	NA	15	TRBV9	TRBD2	TGTGCCAGCAGCGTAGTAGCGGGCCCCAGGGATACGCAGTATTTT	CASSVVAGPRDTQYF
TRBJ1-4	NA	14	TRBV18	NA	TGTGCCAGCTCACCCCAGGGGTATAATGAAAAACTGTTTTTT	CASSPQGYNEKLFF
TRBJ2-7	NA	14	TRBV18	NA	TGTGCCAGCTCACCAAATCGGTTCTCCTACGAGCAGTACTTC	CASSPNRFSYEQYF